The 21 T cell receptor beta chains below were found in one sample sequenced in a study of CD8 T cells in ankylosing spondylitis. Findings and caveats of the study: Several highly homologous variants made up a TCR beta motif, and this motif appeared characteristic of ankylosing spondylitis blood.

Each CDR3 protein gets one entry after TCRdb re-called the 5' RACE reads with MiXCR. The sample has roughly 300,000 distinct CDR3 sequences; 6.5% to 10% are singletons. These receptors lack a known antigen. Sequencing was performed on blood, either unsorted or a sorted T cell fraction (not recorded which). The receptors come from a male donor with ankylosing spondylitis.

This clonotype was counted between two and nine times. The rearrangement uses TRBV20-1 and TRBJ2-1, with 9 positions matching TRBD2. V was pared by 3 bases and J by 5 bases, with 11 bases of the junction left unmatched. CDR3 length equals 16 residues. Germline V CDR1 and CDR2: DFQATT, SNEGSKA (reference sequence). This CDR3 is CSARALGGRAHNEQFF. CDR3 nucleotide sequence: TGCAGTGCTAGGGCCCTTGGCGGGAGGGCCCACAATGAGCAGTTCTTC.

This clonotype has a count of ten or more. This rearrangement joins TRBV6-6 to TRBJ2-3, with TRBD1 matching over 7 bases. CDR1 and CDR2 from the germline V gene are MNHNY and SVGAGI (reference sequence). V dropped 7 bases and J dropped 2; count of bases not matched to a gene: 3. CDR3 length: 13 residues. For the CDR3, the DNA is TGTGCCAGCAAAGGACAGGACACAGATACGCAGTATTTT. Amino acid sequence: CASKGQDTDTQYF.

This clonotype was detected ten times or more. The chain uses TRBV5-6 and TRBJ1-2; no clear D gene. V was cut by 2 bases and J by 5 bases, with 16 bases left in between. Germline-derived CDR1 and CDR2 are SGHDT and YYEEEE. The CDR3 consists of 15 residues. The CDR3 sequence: CASSLTLQARYGYTF. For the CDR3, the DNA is TGTGCCAGCAGCTTAACTCTCCAAGCGAGATATGGCTACACCTTC.

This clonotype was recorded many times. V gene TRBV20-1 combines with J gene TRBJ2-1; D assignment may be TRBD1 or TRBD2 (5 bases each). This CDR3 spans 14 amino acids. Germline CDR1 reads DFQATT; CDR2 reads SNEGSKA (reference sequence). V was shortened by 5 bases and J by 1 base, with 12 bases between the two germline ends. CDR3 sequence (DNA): TGCAGTGCTCCCCGGGACGGATCCTACAATGAGCAGTTCTTC. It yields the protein CSAPRDGSYNEQFF.

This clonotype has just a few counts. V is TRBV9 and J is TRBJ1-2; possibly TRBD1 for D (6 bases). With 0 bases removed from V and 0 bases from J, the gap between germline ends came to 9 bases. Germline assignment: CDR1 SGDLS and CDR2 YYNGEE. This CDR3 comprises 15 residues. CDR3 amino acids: CASSVEAGANYGYTF. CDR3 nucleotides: TGTGCCAGCAGCGTAGAAGCAGGGGCTAACTATGGCTACACCTTC.

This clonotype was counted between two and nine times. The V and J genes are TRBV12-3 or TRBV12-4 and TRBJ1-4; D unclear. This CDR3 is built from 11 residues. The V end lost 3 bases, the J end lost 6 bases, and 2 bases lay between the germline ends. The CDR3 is CASSFYEKLFF. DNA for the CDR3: TGTGCCAGCAGTTTCTATGAAAAACTGTTTTTT.

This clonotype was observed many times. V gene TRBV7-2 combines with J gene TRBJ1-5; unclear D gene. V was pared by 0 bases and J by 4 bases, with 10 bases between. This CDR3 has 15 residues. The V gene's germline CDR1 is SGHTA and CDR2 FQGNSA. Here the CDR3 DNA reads TGTGCCAGCAGCTTAGCGCCGGTGGGAAATCAGCCCCAGCATTTT. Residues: CASSLAPVGNQPQHF. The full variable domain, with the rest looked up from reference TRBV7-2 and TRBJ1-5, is GAGVSQSPSNKVTEKGKDVELRCDPISGHTALYWYRQSLGQGLEFLIYFQGNSAPDKSGLPSDRFSAERTGGSVSTLTIQRTQQEDSAVYLCASSLAPVGNQPQHFGDGTRLSIL.

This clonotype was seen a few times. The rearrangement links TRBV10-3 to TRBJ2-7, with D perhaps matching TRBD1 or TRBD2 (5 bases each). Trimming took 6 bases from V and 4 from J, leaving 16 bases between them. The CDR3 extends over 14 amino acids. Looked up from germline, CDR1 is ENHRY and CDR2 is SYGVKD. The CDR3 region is CAISVTGTHYEQYF. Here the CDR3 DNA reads TGTGCCATCAGCGTTACCGGGACCCATTACGAGCAGTACTTC.

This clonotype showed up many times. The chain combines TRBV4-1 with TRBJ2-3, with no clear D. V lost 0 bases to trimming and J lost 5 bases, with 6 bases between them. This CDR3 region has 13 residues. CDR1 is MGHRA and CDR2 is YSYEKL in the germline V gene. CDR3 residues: CASSQDPIDTQYF. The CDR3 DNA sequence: TGCGCCAGCAGCCAAGATCCGATAGATACGCAGTATTTT.

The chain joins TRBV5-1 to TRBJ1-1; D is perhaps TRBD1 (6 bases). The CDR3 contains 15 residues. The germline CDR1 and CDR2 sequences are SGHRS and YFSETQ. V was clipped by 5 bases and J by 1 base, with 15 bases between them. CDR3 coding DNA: TGCGCCAGCAGACCAAACACAGGGCGGAACACTGAAGCTTTCTTT. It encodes CASRPNTGRNTEAFF.

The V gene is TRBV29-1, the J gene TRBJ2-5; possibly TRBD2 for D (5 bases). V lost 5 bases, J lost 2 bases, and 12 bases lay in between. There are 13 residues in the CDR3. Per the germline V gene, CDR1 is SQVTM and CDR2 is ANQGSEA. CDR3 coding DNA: TGCAGCGTTAGGACTGGCTCGCAAGAGACCCAGTACTTC. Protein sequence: CSVRTGSQETQYF.

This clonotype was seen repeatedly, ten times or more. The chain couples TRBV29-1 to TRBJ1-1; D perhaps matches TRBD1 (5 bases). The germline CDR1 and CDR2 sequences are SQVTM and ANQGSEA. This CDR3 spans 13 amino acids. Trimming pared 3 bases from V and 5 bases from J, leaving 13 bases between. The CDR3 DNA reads TGCAGCGTTGATGGGGGGTCGAGGACTGAAGCTTTCTTT. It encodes CSVDGGSRTEAFF.

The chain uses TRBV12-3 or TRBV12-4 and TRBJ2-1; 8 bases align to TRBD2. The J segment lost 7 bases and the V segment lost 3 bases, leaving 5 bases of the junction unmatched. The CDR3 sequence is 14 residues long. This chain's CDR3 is CASSFSLAGNEQFF. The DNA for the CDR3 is TGTGCCAGCAGTTTTAGTCTAGCGGGTAATGAGCAGTTCTTC.

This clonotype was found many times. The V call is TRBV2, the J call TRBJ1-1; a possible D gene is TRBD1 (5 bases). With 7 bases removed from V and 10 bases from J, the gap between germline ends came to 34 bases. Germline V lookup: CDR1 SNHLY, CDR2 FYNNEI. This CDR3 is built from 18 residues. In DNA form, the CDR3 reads TGTGCCAGCACGGCCGTAGGGCAGGGACGAAGACTCCAATCTACAGCTTTCTTT. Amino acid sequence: CASTAVGQGRRLQSTAFF.

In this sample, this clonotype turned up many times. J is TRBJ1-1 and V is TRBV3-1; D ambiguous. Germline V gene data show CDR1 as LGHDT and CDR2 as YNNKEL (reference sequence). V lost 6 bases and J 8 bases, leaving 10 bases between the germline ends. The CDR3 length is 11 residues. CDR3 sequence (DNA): TGTGCCAGCAGGTCCCCTCAAGAAGCTTTCTTT. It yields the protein CASRSPQEAFF.

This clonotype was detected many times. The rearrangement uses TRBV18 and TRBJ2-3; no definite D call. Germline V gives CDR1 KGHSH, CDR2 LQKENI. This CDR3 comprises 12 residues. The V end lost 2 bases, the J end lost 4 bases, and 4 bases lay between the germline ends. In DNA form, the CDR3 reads TGTGCCAGCTCACCATCTCCAGATACGCAGTATTTT. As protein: CASSPSPDTQYF.

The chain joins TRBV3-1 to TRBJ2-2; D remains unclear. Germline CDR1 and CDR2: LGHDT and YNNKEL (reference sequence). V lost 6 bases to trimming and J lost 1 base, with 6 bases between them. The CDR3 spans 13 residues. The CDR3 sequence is CASRHRNTGELFF. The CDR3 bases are TGTGCCAGCAGACACAGGAACACCGGGGAGCTGTTTTTT. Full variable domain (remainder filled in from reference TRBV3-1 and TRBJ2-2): DTAVSQTPKYLVTQMGNDKSIKCEQNLGHDTMYWYKQDSKKFLKIMFSYNNKELIINETVPNRFSPKSPDKAHLNLHINSLELGDSAVYFCASRHRNTGELFFGEGSRLTVL.

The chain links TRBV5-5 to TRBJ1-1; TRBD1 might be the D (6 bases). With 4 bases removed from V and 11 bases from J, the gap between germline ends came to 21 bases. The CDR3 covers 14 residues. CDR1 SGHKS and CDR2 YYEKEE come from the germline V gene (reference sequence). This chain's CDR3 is CASSPFSGAKEAFF. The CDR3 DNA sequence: TGTGCCAGCAGCCCCTTTTCAGGGGCCAAAGAGGCTTTCTTT.

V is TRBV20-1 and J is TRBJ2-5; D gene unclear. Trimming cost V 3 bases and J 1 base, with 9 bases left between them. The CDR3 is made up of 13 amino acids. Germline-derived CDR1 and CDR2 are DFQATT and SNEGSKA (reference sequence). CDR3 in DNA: TGCAGTGCTAGGATAAGCGCCCAAGAGACCCAGTACTTC. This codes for CSARISAQETQYF.

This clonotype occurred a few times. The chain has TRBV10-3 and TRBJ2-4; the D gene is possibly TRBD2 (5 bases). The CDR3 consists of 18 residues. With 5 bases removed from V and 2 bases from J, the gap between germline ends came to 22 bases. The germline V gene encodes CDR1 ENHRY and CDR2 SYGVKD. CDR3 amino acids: CAISRGASISSSKNIQYF. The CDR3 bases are TGTGCCATCAGTCGGGGAGCTTCTATATCTAGTTCCAAAAACATTCAGTACTTC.

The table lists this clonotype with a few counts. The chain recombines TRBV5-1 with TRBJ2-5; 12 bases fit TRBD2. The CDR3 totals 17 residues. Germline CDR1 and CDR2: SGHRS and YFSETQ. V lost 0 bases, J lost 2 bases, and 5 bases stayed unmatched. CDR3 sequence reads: CASSLGTSGNWQETQYF. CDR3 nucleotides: TGCGCCAGCAGCTTGGGGACTAGCGGGAATTGGCAAGAGACCCAGTACTTC. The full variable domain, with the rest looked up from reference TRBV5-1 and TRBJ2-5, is KAGVTQTPRYLIKTRGQQVTLSCSPISGHRSVSWYQQTPGQGLQFLFEYFSETQRNKGNFPGRFSGRQFSNSRSEMNVSTLELGDSALYLCASSLGTSGNWQETQYFGPGTRLLVL.